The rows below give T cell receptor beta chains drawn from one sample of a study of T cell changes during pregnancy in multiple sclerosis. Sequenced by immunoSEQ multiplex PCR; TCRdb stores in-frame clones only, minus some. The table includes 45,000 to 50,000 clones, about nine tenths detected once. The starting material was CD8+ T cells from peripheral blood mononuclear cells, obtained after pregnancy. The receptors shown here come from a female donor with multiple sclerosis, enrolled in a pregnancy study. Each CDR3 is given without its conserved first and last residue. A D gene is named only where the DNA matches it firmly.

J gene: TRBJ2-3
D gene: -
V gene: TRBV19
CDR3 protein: ASSKRVGADTQY

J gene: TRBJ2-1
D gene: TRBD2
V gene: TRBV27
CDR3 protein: ASTGTLAGGHNEQF

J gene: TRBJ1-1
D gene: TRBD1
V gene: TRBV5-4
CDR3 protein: ASSSDRVEAF

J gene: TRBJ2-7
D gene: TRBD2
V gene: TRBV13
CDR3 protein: ASSRSTSDYAYEQY

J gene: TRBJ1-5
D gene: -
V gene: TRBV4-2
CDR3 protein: ASSQDRQGNQPQH

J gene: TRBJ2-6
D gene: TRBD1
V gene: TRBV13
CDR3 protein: ASSPVDRTLSGANVLT

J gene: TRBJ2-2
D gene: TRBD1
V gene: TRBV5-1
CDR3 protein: ASSLRDRVDTGELF

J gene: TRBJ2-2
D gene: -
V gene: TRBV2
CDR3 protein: ASHDGATTYTGELF

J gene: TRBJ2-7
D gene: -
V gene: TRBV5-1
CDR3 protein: ASSRTGRVHEQY

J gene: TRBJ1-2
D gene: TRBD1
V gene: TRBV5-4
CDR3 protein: ASTSRTGEDYGYT

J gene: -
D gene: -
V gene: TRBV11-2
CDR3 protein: ASSLNYEQY

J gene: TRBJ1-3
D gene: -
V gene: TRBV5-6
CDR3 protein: ASSLRGSGNTIY

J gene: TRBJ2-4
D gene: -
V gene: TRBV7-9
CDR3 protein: ASSLGGVAKNIQY

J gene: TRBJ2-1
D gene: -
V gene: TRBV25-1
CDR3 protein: ASSQGLNEQF

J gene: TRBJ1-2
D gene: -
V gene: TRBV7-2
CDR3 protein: ASSSSPQGIGGYT

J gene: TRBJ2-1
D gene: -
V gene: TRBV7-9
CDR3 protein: ASSEGGYNEQF

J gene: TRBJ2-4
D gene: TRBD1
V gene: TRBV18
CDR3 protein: ASSPSPGQGVQNIQY

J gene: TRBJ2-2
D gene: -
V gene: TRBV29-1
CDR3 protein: SVYRENGELF

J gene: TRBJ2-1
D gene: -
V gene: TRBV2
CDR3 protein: ASIPRASLDASNEQF

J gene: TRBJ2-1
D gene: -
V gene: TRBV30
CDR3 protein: AWIRTNYNEQF

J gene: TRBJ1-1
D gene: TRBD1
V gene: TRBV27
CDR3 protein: ASSLLGGYAEAF

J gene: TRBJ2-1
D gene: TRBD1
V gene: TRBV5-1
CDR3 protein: ASSRLGGYEQF

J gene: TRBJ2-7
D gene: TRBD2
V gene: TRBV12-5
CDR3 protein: ASGLIGGTYEQY

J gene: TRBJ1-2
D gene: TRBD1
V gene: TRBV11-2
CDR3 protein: ASSDTGDGYT

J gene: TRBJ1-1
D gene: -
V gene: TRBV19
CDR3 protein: ATSFTRGSTEAF

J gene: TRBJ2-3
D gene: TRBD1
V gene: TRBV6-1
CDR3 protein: ASSHLRQGPDTQY

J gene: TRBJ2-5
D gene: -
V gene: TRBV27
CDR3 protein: ASSIGGGRETQY

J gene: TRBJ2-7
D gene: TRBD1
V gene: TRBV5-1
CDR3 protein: ASSLTGTGVNEQY

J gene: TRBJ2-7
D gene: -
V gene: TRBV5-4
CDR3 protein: ASSLGGREQY

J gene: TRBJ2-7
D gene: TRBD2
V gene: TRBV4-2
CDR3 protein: ASSQDRGGGAREQY

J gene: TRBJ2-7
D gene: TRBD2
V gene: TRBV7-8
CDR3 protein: ASSLGLAVYEQY

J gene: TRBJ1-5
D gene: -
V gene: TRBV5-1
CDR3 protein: ASSLAGGSNQPQH

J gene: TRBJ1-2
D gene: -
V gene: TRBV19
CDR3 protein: ASGRDGDSGYT

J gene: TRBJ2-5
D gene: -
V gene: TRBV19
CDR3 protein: ASRAGGNYQETQY

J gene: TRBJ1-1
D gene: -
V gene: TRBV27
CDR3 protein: ASSLRSRGNTEAF

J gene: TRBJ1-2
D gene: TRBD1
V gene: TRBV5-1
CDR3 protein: ASSFGQGNGGYT

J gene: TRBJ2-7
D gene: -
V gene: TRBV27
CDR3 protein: ASSLSARKRYEQY

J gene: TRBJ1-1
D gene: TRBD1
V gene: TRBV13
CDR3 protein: ASSRQGTEAF

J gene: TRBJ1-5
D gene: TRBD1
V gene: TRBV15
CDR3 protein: ATSRNDRAGNPHESQH

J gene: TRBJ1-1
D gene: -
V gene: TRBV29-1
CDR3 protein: SSRGGSMNTEAF

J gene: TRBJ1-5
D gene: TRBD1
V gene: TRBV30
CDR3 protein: AWSPDRAERSGGNQPQH

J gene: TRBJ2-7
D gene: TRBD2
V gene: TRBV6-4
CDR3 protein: ASSDVAGNHYEQY

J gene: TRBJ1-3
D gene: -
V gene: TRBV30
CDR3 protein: AWTLRGGHSGNTIY

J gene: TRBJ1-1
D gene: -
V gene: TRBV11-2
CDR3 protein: ASSLTGFGEAF

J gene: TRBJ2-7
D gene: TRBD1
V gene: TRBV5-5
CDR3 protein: ASSDPGQGEYEQY

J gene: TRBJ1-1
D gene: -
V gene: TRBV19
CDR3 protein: ASKEPNTEAF

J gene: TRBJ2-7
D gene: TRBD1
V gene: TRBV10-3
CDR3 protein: AISESQGTASYEQY

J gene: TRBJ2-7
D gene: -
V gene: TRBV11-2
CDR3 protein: ASSLDGPLLYEQY

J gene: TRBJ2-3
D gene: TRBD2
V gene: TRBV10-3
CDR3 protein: AISEGLAGVTDTQY

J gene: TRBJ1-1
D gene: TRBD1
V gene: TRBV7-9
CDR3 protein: ASGPTGIPF

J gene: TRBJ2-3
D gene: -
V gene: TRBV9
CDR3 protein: ASSVEGGGTDTQY